The present T cell receptor (beta chain) was sequenced within a study of spatial heterogeneity in lung cancer. In the study overall: Detection of beta-chain sequences consistently exceeded that of alpha-chain sequences. Raw sequencing reads included, on average, more than 8.5 appearances of each unique TCR and UMI combination. Study conclusions and caveats: At resection, ubiquitous expanded tumor TCRs appeared in blood more than at follow-up.

This clonotype has a count of ten or more. Its specificity is not known. Time point meaning: sample taken at primary tumor resection. The sequenced material consisted of unsorted whole RNA from tumor, nontumor lung or frozen PBMC. TCR cDNA molecules each carried a unique molecular identifier. Via MiXCR, TCRdb re-called the 5' RACE reads, giving one row per CDR3 protein. The table includes approximately 21,000 distinct CDR3 sequences, about 3.5% detected once. Here the sequenced sample was PBMCs, taken at surgery. This TCR derives from a female donor with early-stage non-small cell lung cancer.

The CDR3 protein is CASGTGTGYEQYF. CDR3 nucleotides: TGCGCCAGCGGAACCGGGACAGGCTACGAGCAGTACTTC. The gene calls are TRBV5-1 and TRBJ2-7, with TRBD1 matching 8 bases. Trimming at V came to 7 bases and at J to 3 bases, leaving 6 bases not matched to a gene. The germline gives CDR1 SGHRS, CDR2 YFSETQ. The length of the CDR3 is 13 residues.